These T cell receptor beta chains were read from a single sample in a study of cytomegalovirus exposure and HLA in healthy donors. Here immunoSEQ multiplex PCR was the method, and the copy in TCRdb shows in-frame clones only, minus some. The sample has 250,000 or so clones, around 87% seen once. Sequenced: PBMCs. Receptor source: a man younger than 30 in good health and CMV-seronegative. CDR3s include the opening cysteine and the closing phenylalanine or tryptophan. The order of the fields is CDR3 length, J gene, V gene, clone size, D gene, CDR3 protein, CDR3 DNA. D genes are given only for firm matches. Some rows mark clone size as missing; the rest say once, few, many or name a class of expanded clone.

cdr3_length: 15; j_call: TRBJ2-2; v_call: TRBV27; clone_size: .; d_call: .; cdr3_aa: CASKSYSGNTGELFF; cdr3_nt: TGTGCCAGCAAAAGCTATAGCGGGAACACCGGGGAGCTGTTTTTT
cdr3_length: 13; j_call: TRBJ1-2; v_call: TRBV4-3; clone_size: .; d_call: TRBD1; cdr3_aa: CASSQDTGGGYTF; cdr3_nt: TGCGCCAGCAGCCAGGACACAGGGGGTGGCTACACCTTC
cdr3_length: 17; j_call: TRBJ2-1; v_call: TRBV28; clone_size: .; d_call: .; cdr3_aa: CASSRRQAVRSYNEQFF; cdr3_nt: TGTGCCAGCAGCCGGAGACAGGCGGTGAGGTCCTACAATGAGCAGTTCTTC
cdr3_length: 16; j_call: TRBJ2-1; v_call: TRBV29-1; clone_size: .; d_call: TRBD1; cdr3_aa: CSVGPPGTATINEQFF; cdr3_nt: TGCAGCGTTGGTCCCCCCGGGACAGCCACAATCAATGAGCAGTTCTTC
cdr3_length: 12; j_call: TRBJ1-2; v_call: TRBV5-6; clone_size: .; d_call: .; cdr3_aa: CASSRPPGGYTF; cdr3_nt: TGTGCCAGCAGCCGCCCCCCCGGTGGCTACACCTTC
cdr3_length: 14; j_call: TRBJ2-2; v_call: TRBV9; clone_size: .; d_call: .; cdr3_aa: CASSVGVNTGELFF; cdr3_nt: TGTGCCAGCAGCGTAGGAGTGAACACCGGGGAGCTGTTTTTT
cdr3_length: 10; j_call: TRBJ2-3; v_call: TRBV7-9; clone_size: .; d_call: .; cdr3_aa: CAISGNTQYF; cdr3_nt: TGTGCCATTTCGGGAAATACGCAGTATTTT
cdr3_length: 14; j_call: TRBJ1-2; v_call: TRBV30; clone_size: .; d_call: .; cdr3_aa: CAWSIWDSGYGYTF; cdr3_nt: TGTGCCTGGAGTATTTGGGACTCCGGCTATGGCTACACCTTC
cdr3_length: 15; j_call: TRBJ2-7; v_call: TRBV4-2; clone_size: .; d_call: TRBD2; cdr3_aa: CASSQVREGMYEQYF; cdr3_nt: TGTGCCAGCAGCCAAGTACGGGAGGGAATGTACGAGCAGTACTTC
cdr3_length: 15; j_call: TRBJ2-3; v_call: TRBV6-1; clone_size: .; d_call: TRBD2; cdr3_aa: CASTLKRGGTDTQYF; cdr3_nt: TGTGCCAGCACCTTAAAACGGGGGGGCACAGATACGCAGTATTTT
cdr3_length: 15; j_call: TRBJ2-7; v_call: TRBV27; clone_size: .; d_call: TRBD2; cdr3_aa: CASRDQTSGVLEQYF; cdr3_nt: TGTGCCAGCAGGGATCAGACTAGCGGGGTTCTCGAGCAGTACTTC
cdr3_length: 13; j_call: TRBJ1-6; v_call: TRBV18; clone_size: .; d_call: .; cdr3_aa: CASSPKEGNLLHF; cdr3_nt: TGTGCCAGCTCACCAAAGGAGGGAAATCTCCTCCACTTT
cdr3_length: 13; j_call: TRBJ1-5; v_call: TRBV6-6; clone_size: .; d_call: .; cdr3_aa: CASSYGLGQPQHF; cdr3_nt: TGTGCCAGCAGTTATGGGCTTGGTCAGCCCCAGCATTTT
cdr3_length: 12; j_call: TRBJ2-1; v_call: TRBV27; clone_size: .; d_call: TRBD1; cdr3_aa: CASSSRGNEQFF; cdr3_nt: TGTGCCAGCAGTTCCAGGGGGAATGAGCAGTTCTTC
cdr3_length: 14; j_call: TRBJ2-1; v_call: TRBV7-3; clone_size: .; d_call: .; cdr3_aa: CASSALGGGNEQFF; cdr3_nt: TGTGCCAGCAGCGCCCTGGGAGGGGGCAATGAGCAGTTCTTC
cdr3_length: 14; j_call: TRBJ1-3; v_call: TRBV7-9; clone_size: .; d_call: .; cdr3_aa: CASSSAGAGNTIYF; cdr3_nt: TGTGCCAGCAGCTCAGCGGGGGCCGGAAACACCATATATTTT
cdr3_length: 15; j_call: TRBJ2-7; v_call: TRBV5-1; clone_size: .; d_call: TRBD1; cdr3_aa: CASSLRGQGTYEQYF; cdr3_nt: TGCGCCAGCAGCTTGAGGGGACAGGGAACCTACGAGCAGTACTTC
cdr3_length: 14; j_call: TRBJ2-7; v_call: TRBV19; clone_size: few; d_call: TRBD2; cdr3_aa: CASSRTSGSDEQYF; cdr3_nt: TGTGCCAGTAGTAGGACTAGCGGGAGTGACGAGCAGTACTTC
cdr3_length: 13; j_call: TRBJ2-7; v_call: TRBV2; clone_size: few; d_call: .; cdr3_aa: CASRGQTFYEQYF; cdr3_nt: TGTGCCAGCAGGGGTCAGACTTTCTACGAGCAGTACTTC
cdr3_length: 11; j_call: TRBJ2-5; v_call: TRBV10-1; clone_size: .; d_call: .; cdr3_aa: CARAVPETQYF; cdr3_nt: TGCGCCAGAGCCGTACCGGAGACCCAGTACTTC
cdr3_length: 19; j_call: TRBJ2-1; v_call: TRBV7-9; clone_size: .; d_call: .; cdr3_aa: CASSLGYRDTEFSYNEQFF; cdr3_nt: TGTGCCAGCAGCTTAGGGTACCGGGACACCGAGTTCTCCTACAATGAGCAGTTCTTC
cdr3_length: 14; j_call: TRBJ2-7; v_call: TRBV4-1; clone_size: .; d_call: TRBD1; cdr3_aa: CASSPGTGTYEQYF; cdr3_nt: TGCGCCAGCAGCCCCGGGACAGGGACCTACGAGCAGTACTTC
cdr3_length: 15; j_call: TRBJ2-7; v_call: TRBV7-2; clone_size: .; d_call: TRBD1; cdr3_aa: CASSQMGTDSYEQYF; cdr3_nt: TGTGCCAGCAGCCAAATGGGGACAGATAGTTACGAGCAGTACTTC
cdr3_length: 14; j_call: TRBJ1-4; v_call: TRBV5-1; clone_size: .; d_call: .; cdr3_aa: CASSETANNEKLFF; cdr3_nt: TGCGCCAGCAGCGAGACAGCTAACAATGAAAAACTGTTTTTT
cdr3_length: 15; j_call: TRBJ2-7; v_call: TRBV4-1; clone_size: .; d_call: .; cdr3_aa: CASSQEGGTGYEQYF; cdr3_nt: TGCGCCAGCAGCCAAGAGGGGGGGACAGGCTACGAGCAGTACTTC
cdr3_length: 12; j_call: TRBJ2-7; v_call: TRBV10-3; clone_size: .; d_call: TRBD1; cdr3_aa: CATTGDVYEQYF; cdr3_nt: TGTGCCACCACAGGGGATGTCTACGAGCAGTACTTC
cdr3_length: 15; j_call: TRBJ2-3; v_call: TRBV7-9; clone_size: .; d_call: TRBD1; cdr3_aa: CASSRSRGLTDTQYF; cdr3_nt: TGTGCCAGCAGCCGATCCAGGGGGCTCACAGATACGCAGTATTTT
cdr3_length: 15; j_call: TRBJ1-6; v_call: TRBV14; clone_size: .; d_call: TRBD1; cdr3_aa: CASSPRQGLDSPLHF; cdr3_nt: TGTGCCAGCAGCCCACGACAGGGACTGGATTCACCCCTCCACTTT
cdr3_length: 14; j_call: TRBJ2-7; v_call: TRBV7-2; clone_size: .; d_call: TRBD2; cdr3_aa: CASSFRTSGNEQYF; cdr3_nt: TGTGCCAGCAGCTTCCGGACTAGCGGGAACGAGCAGTACTTC
cdr3_length: 13; j_call: TRBJ1-4; v_call: TRBV10-3; clone_size: .; d_call: .; cdr3_aa: CAISEGGGEKLFF; cdr3_nt: TGTGCCATCAGTGAGGGCGGGGGTGAAAAACTGTTTTTT
cdr3_length: 13; j_call: TRBJ2-1; v_call: TRBV7-9; clone_size: .; d_call: .; cdr3_aa: CASSLVASNEQFF; cdr3_nt: TGTGCCAGCAGCTTAGTGGCTTCGAATGAGCAGTTCTTC
cdr3_length: 13; j_call: TRBJ2-7; v_call: TRBV19; clone_size: few; d_call: .; cdr3_aa: CASSWQITYEQYF; cdr3_nt: TGTGCCAGTAGTTGGCAAATCACCTACGAGCAGTACTTC
cdr3_length: 16; j_call: TRBJ2-7; v_call: TRBV28; clone_size: .; d_call: TRBD1; cdr3_aa: CASSLRGRDRWREQYF; cdr3_nt: TGTGCCAGCAGTCTAAGGGGCCGGGACAGGTGGCGTGAGCAGTACTTC
cdr3_length: 15; j_call: TRBJ2-1; v_call: TRBV5-6; clone_size: .; d_call: TRBD2; cdr3_aa: CASSLVSSGMNEQFF; cdr3_nt: TGTGCCAGCAGCTTGGTGTCTAGCGGGATGAATGAGCAGTTCTTC
cdr3_length: 18; j_call: TRBJ2-3; v_call: TRBV27; clone_size: once; d_call: .; cdr3_aa: CASSSTLEVGSAVDTQYF; cdr3_nt: TGTGCCAGCAGTTCCACACTAGAGGTCGGTTCGGCGGTGGATACGCAGTATTTT
cdr3_length: 12; j_call: TRBJ1-2; v_call: TRBV6-5; clone_size: .; d_call: TRBD1; cdr3_aa: CASSTGTVGYTF; cdr3_nt: TGTGCCAGCAGTACGGGGACAGTCGGCTACACCTTC
cdr3_length: 16; j_call: TRBJ2-1; v_call: TRBV5-6; clone_size: once; d_call: .; cdr3_aa: CASSLAGSSSYNEQFF; cdr3_nt: TGTGCCAGCAGCTTGGCAGGGTCGAGCTCCTACAATGAGCAGTTCTTC
cdr3_length: 15; j_call: TRBJ2-4; v_call: TRBV29-1; clone_size: .; d_call: .; cdr3_aa: CSSPGGHQAKNIQYF; cdr3_nt: TGCAGCTCCCCGGGGGGCCATCAAGCCAAAAACATTCAGTACTTC
cdr3_length: 13; j_call: TRBJ2-5; v_call: TRBV7-2; clone_size: .; d_call: .; cdr3_aa: CASTVRGQETQYF; cdr3_nt: TGTGCCAGCACCGTACGGGGCCAAGAGACCCAGTACTTC
cdr3_length: 11; j_call: TRBJ2-1; v_call: TRBV20-1; clone_size: .; d_call: .; cdr3_aa: CSRNRANEQFF; cdr3_nt: TGCAGTAGAAACAGGGCCAATGAGCAGTTCTTC
cdr3_length: 13; j_call: TRBJ2-7; v_call: TRBV5-1; clone_size: .; d_call: .; cdr3_aa: CASSFGSTHEQYF; cdr3_nt: TGCGCCAGCAGCTTTGGTAGCACCCACGAGCAGTACTTC
cdr3_length: 20; j_call: TRBJ2-3; v_call: TRBV4-2; clone_size: once; d_call: TRBD2; cdr3_aa: CASSQAKGRTSASSTDTQYF; cdr3_nt: TGTGCCAGCAGCCAGGCCAAGGGCAGGACTAGTGCATCTAGCACAGATACGCAGTATTTT
cdr3_length: 11; j_call: TRBJ2-5; v_call: TRBV10-1; clone_size: .; d_call: .; cdr3_aa: CASSAGETQYF; cdr3_nt: TGCGCCAGCAGTGCCGGAGAGACCCAGTACTTC
cdr3_length: 14; j_call: TRBJ2-5; v_call: TRBV18; clone_size: .; d_call: .; cdr3_aa: CASSPTPSWETQYF; cdr3_nt: TGTGCCAGCTCACCTACCCCCAGTTGGGAGACCCAGTACTTC
cdr3_length: 15; j_call: TRBJ2-3; v_call: TRBV27; clone_size: .; d_call: TRBD1; cdr3_aa: CASSTGTGGKDTQYF; cdr3_nt: TGTGCCAGCAGTACCGGGACAGGGGGGAAAGATACGCAGTATTTT
cdr3_length: 17; j_call: TRBJ1-6; v_call: TRBV5-4; clone_size: .; d_call: TRBD1; cdr3_aa: CASSFPGQGPLNSPLHF; cdr3_nt: TGTGCCAGCAGCTTTCCGGGACAGGGGCCTCTTAATTCACCCCTCCACTTT
cdr3_length: 15; j_call: TRBJ1-2; v_call: TRBV16; clone_size: .; d_call: TRBD1; cdr3_aa: CASSQDRIINYGYTF; cdr3_nt: TGTGCCAGCAGCCAGGACAGGATCATTAACTATGGCTACACCTTC
cdr3_length: 17; j_call: TRBJ1-2; v_call: TRBV7-8; clone_size: .; d_call: TRBD1; cdr3_aa: CASSSTKDHRGRGGYTF; cdr3_nt: TGTGCCAGCAGCTCAACTAAAGACCACAGGGGGCGCGGTGGCTACACCTTC
cdr3_length: 14; j_call: TRBJ2-1; v_call: TRBV5-1; clone_size: .; d_call: .; cdr3_aa: CASSSKQGRDEQFF; cdr3_nt: TGCGCCAGCAGCTCGAAACAGGGTAGAGATGAGCAGTTCTTC
cdr3_length: 17; j_call: TRBJ1-6; v_call: TRBV12-2; clone_size: .; d_call: .; cdr3_aa: CASRSLEGAPYNSPLHF; cdr3_nt: TGTGCAAGTCGCTCCCTGGAGGGGGCTCCCTATAATTCACCCCTCCACTTT
cdr3_length: 13; j_call: TRBJ2-7; v_call: TRBV29-1; clone_size: .; d_call: TRBD1; cdr3_aa: CSGGTGVSYEQYF; cdr3_nt: TGCAGCGGCGGGACAGGGGTTTCCTACGAGCAGTACTTC